This paragraph reports one TCR beta chain. Its antigen is not known. This specimen comes from a study of STAT5B mutations in CD4+ large granular lymphocyte leukemia. Overall study results and limits: No patients shared main leukemic clonotypes, though roughly 23% appeared at low frequency elsewhere. Without putative leukemic clones, patient CD4-sorted repertoires remained more clonal than healthy CD4+ repertoires. Top patient clones used TRBV06 genes more often: 8/27 versus 2/35 in controls.

V was trimmed by 4 bases and J by 1 base, leaving 8 bases between them. Germline-derived CDR1 and CDR2 are MNHNS and SASEGT. This CDR3 has 13 residues. Profiled with immunoSEQ multiplex PCR; TCRdb holds only in-frame clones, not every one. The data show about 32,000 clones, with around four fifths seen just once and roughly 4.5% held by the top ten. This receptor was obtained from a human donor in good health. The chain employs TRBV6-1 and TRBJ2-7; D call uncertain. The sequenced material came from CD4+ T cells from blood buffy coats. CDR3 sequence: CASSGAGSYEQYF. In nucleotides, the CDR3 is TGTGCCAGCAGTGGTGCCGGATCCTACGAGCAGTACTTC.